This T cell receptor (beta chain) was retrieved from a study of tumor and adjacent non-tumor tissue in lung cancer. The wider study: Histology: about a dozen adenocarcinoma, a couple of squamous cell carcinoma, 1 small cell lung cancer. Samples averaged around 4 million productive TCRbeta reads each.

With regard to this clonotype: One end of the junction varies from germline; a read error may be responsible.

TCRbeta libraries were built with three rounds of nested PCR, modified from ARM-PCR. Each CDR3 protein is one row after TCRdb ran MiXCR on the multiplex PCR reads. Of tens of thousands of distinct CDR3 sequences in the sample, less than 75% were seen once. This sample's RNA came from whole unsorted tissue. Newly diagnosed lung cancer patients had thoracic surgery in China, August–late 2014, without prior chemotherapy. This TCR came from a man aged 60 to 75 with non-small cell lung cancer. The sequencing input was lung tumor tissue.

CDR3 bases: TGTGTCAGCAGCGAACGGTATGAGCCCCAGCATTTT. Its protein product is CVSSERYEPQHF. The V call is TRBV6-1, the J call TRBJ1-5; no clear D. The germline V gene encodes CDR1 MNHNS and CDR2 SASEGT. CDR3 length: 12 residues.